The source of this T cell receptor (beta chain) is a study of glioma-infiltrating T cells. With 2 bases clipped from V and 6 bases from J, the junction kept 6 bases outside the gene matches. Germline V CDR1 and CDR2: SGHKS, YYEKEE (reference sequence). This CDR3 is 14 amino acids long. Amplification of TCR alpha and beta CDR3 regions from RNA used iRepertoire nested multiplex PCR. TCRdb re-derived calls from the multiplex PCR reads in MiXCR, one entry per CDR3 protein. Of tens of thousands of distinct CDR3 sequences listed, approximately 22% were seen once; the top ten hold over 5.5%. The gene calls are TRBV5-5 and TRBJ2-7; 9 nucleotides match TRBD2. The sequence derives from a human donor with low-grade glioma or glioblastoma, undergoing nonglioma brain surgery, or in good health (not recorded which). Sequencing was performed on glioma tissue, nonneoplastic brain tissue, or PBMCs (not recorded which). In nucleotides, the CDR3 is TGTGCCAGCAGCTTTCGAGCGGGAGGTTTCGAGCAGTACTTC. Translation gives CASSFRAGGFEQYF. Full variable domain (remainder filled in from reference TRBV5-5 and TRBJ2-7): DAGVTQSPTHLIKTRGQQVTLRCSPISGHKSVSWYQQVLGQGPQFIFQYYEKEERGRGNFPDRFSARQFPNYSSELNVNALLLGDSALYLCASSFRAGGFEQYFGPGTRLTVT.